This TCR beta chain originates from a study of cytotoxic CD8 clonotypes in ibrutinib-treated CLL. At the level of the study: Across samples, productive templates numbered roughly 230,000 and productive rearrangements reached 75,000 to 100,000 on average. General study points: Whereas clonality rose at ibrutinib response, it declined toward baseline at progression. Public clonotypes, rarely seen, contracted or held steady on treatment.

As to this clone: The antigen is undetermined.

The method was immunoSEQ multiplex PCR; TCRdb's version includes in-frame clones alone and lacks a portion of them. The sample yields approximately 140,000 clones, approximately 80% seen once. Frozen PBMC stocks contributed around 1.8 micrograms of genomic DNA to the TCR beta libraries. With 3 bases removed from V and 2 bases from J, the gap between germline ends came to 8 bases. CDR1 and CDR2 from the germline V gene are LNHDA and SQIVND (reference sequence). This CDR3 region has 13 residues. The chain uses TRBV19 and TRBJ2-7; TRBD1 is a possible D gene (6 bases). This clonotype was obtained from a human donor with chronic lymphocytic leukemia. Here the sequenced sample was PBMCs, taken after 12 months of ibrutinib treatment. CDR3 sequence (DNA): TGTGCCAGTAGTATCCCAGGGGCCTACGAGCAGTACTTC. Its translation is CASSIPGAYEQYF.